This T cell receptor (beta chain) is drawn from a study of T cell changes during pregnancy in multiple sclerosis. Produced via immunoSEQ multiplex PCR; TCRdb's table is partial and in-frame only. The table shows about 120,000 clones, with under 95% occurring only once. The CDR3 has 17 amino acids. The source is a female donor with multiple sclerosis, enrolled in a pregnancy study. The source material was peripheral blood, sampled before pregnancy. This chain uses TRBV21-1 with TRBJ1-5; the table assigns TRBD1, which was not confirmed against the DNA. TRBV21-1 is noted as a pseudogene. The CDR3 DNA sequence: TGTGCCAGCAGCAATATCATCCGGGACAGGTTCAATCAGCCCCAGCATTTT. Protein: CASSNIIRDRFNQPQHF.